This T cell receptor beta chain was captured in a study of vaccination and CD4 T cells after COVID-19. Overall study: Median time from COVID diagnosis to post-COVID sampling was 101 days (35 to 161).

Stated treatment: roughly 10-day PBMC culture with coronavirus spike peptide pools or control peptides (ViraFEST assay). This clonotype was observed once. Its antigen is unidentified. Once obtained from cultured CD4+ T cells, the DNA was sequenced using the Oncomine TCR Beta short-read assay. MiXCR, applied by TCRdb to the PCR reads, yields one record per CDR3 protein. The sample lists 14,000 or so distinct CDR3 sequences, about 26% seen once, with around 20% in the top ten. V lost 2 bases and J 6 bases, leaving 8 bases between the germline ends. The V gene's germline CDR1 is MNHNS and CDR2 SASEGT. This CDR3 contains 13 residues.

This receptor was taken from a human donor with COVID-19. The rearrangement joins TRBV6-1 to TRBJ1-3; D is unclear. The sample was cultured CD4+ T cells from blood. The CDR3 DNA sequence: TGTGCCAGCAGTGAAACCATGGAAAACACCATATATTTT. This codes for CASSETMENTIYF.